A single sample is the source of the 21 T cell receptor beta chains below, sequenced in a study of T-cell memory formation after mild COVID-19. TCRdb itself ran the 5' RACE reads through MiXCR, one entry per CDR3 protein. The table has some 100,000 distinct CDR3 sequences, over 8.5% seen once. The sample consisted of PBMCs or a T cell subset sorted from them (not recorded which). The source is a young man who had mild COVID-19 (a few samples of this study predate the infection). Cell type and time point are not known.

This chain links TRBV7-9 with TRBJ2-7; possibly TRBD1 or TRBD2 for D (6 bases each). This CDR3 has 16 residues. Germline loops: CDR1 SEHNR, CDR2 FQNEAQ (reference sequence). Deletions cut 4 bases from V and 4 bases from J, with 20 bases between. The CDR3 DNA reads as TGTGCCAGCAGCTCCGGGGGCCTAAAACAGGGTTACGAGCAGTACTTC. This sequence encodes CASSSGGLKQGYEQYF.

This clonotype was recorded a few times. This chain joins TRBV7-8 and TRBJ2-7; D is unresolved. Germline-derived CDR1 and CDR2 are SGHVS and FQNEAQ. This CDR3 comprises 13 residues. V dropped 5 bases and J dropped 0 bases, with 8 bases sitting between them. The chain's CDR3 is CASSESHSYEQYF. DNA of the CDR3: TGTGCCAGCAGCGAAAGCCACTCCTACGAGCAGTACTTC.

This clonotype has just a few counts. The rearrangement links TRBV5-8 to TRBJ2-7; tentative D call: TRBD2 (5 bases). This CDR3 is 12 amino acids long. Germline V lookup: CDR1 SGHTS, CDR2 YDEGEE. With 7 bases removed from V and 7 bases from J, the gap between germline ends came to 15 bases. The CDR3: CASSRGLLEQYV. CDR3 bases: TGTGCCAGCTCTCGAGGACTTCTTGAGCAGTACGTC.

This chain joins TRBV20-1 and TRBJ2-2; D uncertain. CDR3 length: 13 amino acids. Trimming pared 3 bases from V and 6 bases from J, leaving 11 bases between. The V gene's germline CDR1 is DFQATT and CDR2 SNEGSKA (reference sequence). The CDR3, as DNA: TGCAGTGCTAGTGAATGGGTGGCCGGGGAGCTGTTTTTT. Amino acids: CSASEWVAGELFF.

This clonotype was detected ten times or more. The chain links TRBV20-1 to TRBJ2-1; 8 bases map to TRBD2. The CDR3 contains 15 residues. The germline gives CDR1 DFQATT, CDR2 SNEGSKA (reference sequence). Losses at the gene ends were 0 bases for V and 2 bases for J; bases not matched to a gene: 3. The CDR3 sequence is CSARDAAGAYNEQFF. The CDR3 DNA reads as TGCAGTGCTAGAGACGCAGCGGGGGCCTACAATGAGCAGTTCTTC.

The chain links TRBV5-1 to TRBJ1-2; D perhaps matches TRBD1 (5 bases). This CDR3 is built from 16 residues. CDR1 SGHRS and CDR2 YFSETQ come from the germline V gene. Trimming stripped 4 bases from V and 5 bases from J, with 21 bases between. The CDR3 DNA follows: TGCGCCAGCAGCCGCGCCTGGCACGAAGGGGAGTATGGCTACACCTTC. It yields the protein CASSRAWHEGEYGYTF.

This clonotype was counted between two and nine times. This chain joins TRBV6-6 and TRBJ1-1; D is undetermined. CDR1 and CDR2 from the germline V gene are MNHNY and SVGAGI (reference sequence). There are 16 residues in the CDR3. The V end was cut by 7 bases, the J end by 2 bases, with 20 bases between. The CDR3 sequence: CASIYPDRQVNTEAFF. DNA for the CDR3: TGTGCCAGCATCTATCCGGACCGACAAGTTAACACTGAAGCTTTCTTT.

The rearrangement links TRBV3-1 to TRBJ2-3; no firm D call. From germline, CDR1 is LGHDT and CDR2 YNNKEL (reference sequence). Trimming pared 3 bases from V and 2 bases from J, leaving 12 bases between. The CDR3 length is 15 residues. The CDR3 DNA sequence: TGTGCCAGCAGCCAGAGTCCGCGATCCACAGATACGCAGTATTTT. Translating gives CASSQSPRSTDTQYF.

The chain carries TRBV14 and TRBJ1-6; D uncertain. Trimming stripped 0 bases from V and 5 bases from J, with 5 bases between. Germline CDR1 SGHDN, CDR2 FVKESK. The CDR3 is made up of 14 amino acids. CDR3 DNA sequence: TGTGCCAGCAGCCAAGAGCTGAATAATTCACCCCTCCACTTT. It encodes CASSQELNNSPLHF. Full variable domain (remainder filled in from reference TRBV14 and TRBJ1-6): EAGVTQFPSHSVIEKGQTVTLRCDPISGHDNLYWYRRVMGKEIKFLLHFVKESKQDESGMPNNRFLAERTGGTYSTLKVQPAELEDSGVYFCASSQELNNSPLHFGNGTRLTVT.

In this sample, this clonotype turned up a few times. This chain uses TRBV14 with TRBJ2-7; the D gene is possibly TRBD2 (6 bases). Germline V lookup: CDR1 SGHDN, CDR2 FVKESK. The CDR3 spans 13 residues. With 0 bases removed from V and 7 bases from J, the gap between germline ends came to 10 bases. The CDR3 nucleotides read TGTGCCAGCAGCCAAGAAGCGGGCAGGGAGCAGTACTTC. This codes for CASSQEAGREQYF.

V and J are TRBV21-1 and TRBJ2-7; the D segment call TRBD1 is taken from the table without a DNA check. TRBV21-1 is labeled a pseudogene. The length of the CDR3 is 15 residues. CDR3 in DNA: TGTGCCAGCAGCAAGCCGGGACAGGGTGCCGACGAGCAGTACTTC. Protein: CASSKPGQGADEQYF.

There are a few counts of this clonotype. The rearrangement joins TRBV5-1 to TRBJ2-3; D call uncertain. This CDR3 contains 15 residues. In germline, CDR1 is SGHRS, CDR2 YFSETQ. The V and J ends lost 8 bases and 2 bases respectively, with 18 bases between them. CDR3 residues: CASGLVRSHTDTQYF. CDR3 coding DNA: TGCGCCAGTGGCCTAGTTAGGAGTCACACAGATACGCAGTATTTT.

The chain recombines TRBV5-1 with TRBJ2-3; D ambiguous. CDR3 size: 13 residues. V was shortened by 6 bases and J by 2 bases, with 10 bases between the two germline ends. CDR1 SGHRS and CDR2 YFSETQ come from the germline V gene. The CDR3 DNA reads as TGCGCCAGCAAACCCCGCCCCACAGATACGCAGTATTTT. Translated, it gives CASKPRPTDTQYF.

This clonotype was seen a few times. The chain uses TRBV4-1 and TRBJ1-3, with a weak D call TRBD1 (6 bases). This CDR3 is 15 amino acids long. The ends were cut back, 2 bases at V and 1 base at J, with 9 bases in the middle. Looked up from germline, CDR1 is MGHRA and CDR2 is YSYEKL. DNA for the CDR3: TGCGCCAGCAGCCAAATAGGGGGTTCTGGAAACACCATATATTTT. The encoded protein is CASSQIGGSGNTIYF.

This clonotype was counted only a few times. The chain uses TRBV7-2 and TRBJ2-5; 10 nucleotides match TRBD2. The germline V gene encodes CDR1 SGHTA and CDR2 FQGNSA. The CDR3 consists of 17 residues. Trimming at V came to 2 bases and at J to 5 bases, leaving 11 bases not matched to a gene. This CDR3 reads CASSLMPSGGAVETQYF. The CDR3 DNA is TGTGCCAGCAGCTTAATGCCCAGCGGGGGGGCCGTTGAGACCCAGTACTTC.

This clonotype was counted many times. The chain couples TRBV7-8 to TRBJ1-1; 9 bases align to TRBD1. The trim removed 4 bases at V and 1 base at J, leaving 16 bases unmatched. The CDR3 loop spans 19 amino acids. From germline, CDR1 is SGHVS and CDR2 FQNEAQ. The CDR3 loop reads CASSSPGTGPGVRNTEAFF. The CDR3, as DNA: TGTGCCAGCAGCTCCCCCGGGACAGGGCCGGGCGTTAGGAACACTGAAGCTTTCTTT. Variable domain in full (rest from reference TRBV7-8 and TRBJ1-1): GAGVSQSPRYKVAKRGQDVALRCDPISGHVSLFWYQQALGQGPEFLTYFQNEAQLDKSGLPSDRFFAERPEGSVSTLKIQRTQQEDSAVYLCASSSPGTGPGVRNTEAFFGQGTRLTVV.

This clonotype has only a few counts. CDR3 coding DNA: TGTGCCAGCAGTTTAATAGCGGGGGGGTACAATGAGCAGTTCTTC. Its protein product is CASSLIAGGYNEQFF. The rearrangement joins TRBV27 to TRBJ2-1, with 11 bases aligning to TRBD2. V was pared by 2 bases and J by 4 bases, with 1 base of the junction left unmatched. The CDR3 has 15 amino acids. The germline V gene has CDR1 MNHEY and CDR2 SMNVEV (reference sequence).

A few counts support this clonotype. The CDR3, as DNA: TGCGCCAGCAGCCCGACAGCTAACACTGAAGCTTTCTTT. This gives the protein CASSPTANTEAFF. The chain carries TRBV5-1 and TRBJ1-1; perhaps TRBD1 as D (5 bases). Germline V gene sequence: CDR1 SGHRS, CDR2 YFSETQ. The CDR3 loop spans 13 amino acids. V was trimmed by 4 bases and J by 2 bases, leaving 9 bases between them.

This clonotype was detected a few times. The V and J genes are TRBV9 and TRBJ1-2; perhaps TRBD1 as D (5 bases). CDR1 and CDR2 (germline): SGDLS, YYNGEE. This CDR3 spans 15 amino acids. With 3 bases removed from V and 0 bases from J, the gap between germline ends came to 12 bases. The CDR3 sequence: CASSAAGVTNYGYTF. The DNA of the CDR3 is TGTGCCAGCAGCGCCGCGGGGGTTACTAACTATGGCTACACCTTC.

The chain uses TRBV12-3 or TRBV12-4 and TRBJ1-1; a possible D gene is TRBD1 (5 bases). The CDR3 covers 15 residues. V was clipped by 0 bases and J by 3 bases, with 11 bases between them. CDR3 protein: CASSLAGRGYTEAFF. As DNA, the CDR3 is TGTGCCAGCAGTTTAGCGGGACGTGGATACACTGAAGCTTTCTTT.

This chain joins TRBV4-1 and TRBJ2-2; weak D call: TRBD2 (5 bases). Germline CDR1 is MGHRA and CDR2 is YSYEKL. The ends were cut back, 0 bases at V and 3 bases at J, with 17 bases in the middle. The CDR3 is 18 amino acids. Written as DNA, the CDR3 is TGCGCCAGCAGCCAAGAGAGCGGCAGAGTGGGTTACACCGGGGAGCTGTTTTTT. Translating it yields CASSQESGRVGYTGELFF.